One sample yielded the 16 T cell receptor beta chains listed below, sequenced in a study of graft-versus-host responses after intestinal transplantation (dated by TCRdb to 2020 to 2022). Receptors were amplified or captured by the immunoSEQ multiplex PCR assay. TCRdb carries this immuneACCESS record with in-frame sequences only. Its versions omit some clonotypes, under half of them owing to an unresolved V gene in the studies checked, with the rest unexplained. This sample has some 44,000 clones in its table, and about 95% of those were observed once. The top ten constitute 1.6% of the sample. The specimen was PBMCs, collected roughly 51 weeks after intestinal transplant. The source of these receptors is a human patient who received an intestinal transplant, so some T cells may come from the graft donor.

This sequence joins TRBV9 and TRBJ1-1; 8 nucleotides align to TRBD1. This CDR3 region has 17 residues. Germline CDR1 and CDR2: SGDLS and YYNGEE. Trimming at V came to 0 bases and at J to 1 base, leaving 8 bases not matched to a gene. The CDR3 spells CASSVATRGQGNTEAFF. The DNA of the CDR3 is TGTGCCAGCAGCGTAGCTACCAGAGGACAGGGGAACACTGAAGCTTTCTTT.

The chain couples TRBV7-9 to TRBJ2-2; 10 positions match TRBD2. V lost 5 bases, J lost 8 bases, and 8 bases stayed unmatched. This CDR3 spans 15 amino acids. Per the germline V gene, CDR1 is SEHNR and CDR2 is FQNEAQ (reference sequence). CDR3 residues: CASSRTSGAWGELFF. The DNA of the CDR3 is TGTGCCAGCAGCCGGACTAGCGGAGCCTGGGGGGAGCTGTTTTTT.

Comments on this clone: As the CDR3 is not closed by the conserved phenylalanine or tryptophan, this likely results from a read error. The V call is TRBV14, the J call TRBJ1-2; possibly TRBD1 for D (6 bases). In germline, CDR1 is SGHDN, CDR2 FVKESK. Deletions cut 4 bases from V and 5 bases from J, with 20 bases between. This CDR3 has 16 amino acids. CDR3 loop: CASSRSGGRYGYGYTL. DNA of the CDR3: TGTGCCAGCAGCCGAAGCGGGGGGCGATATGGGTATGGCTACACCCTC.

This sequence joins TRBV6-5 and TRBJ2-2; TRBD1 matches 8 bases. Germline loops: CDR1 MNHEY, CDR2 SVGAGI. CDR3 length: 15 residues. Trimming removed 2 bases from V and 5 bases from J; junction bases left unmatched: 4. CDR3 coding DNA: TGTGCCAGCAGTTACGACAGGGGCCAGACCGGGGAGCTGTTTTTT. Translating it yields CASSYDRGQTGELFF.

The gene calls are TRBV2 and TRBJ1-1; D possibly corresponds to TRBD1 (5 bases). Trimming pared 7 bases from V and 6 bases from J, leaving 21 bases between. Germline V gene lookup returns CDR1 SNHLY and CDR2 FYNNEI. The CDR3 is 15 residues long. As DNA, the CDR3 is TGTGCCAGCACCGAACAGGCCGTTACCGGCTCTGAAGCTTTCTTT. This codes for CASTEQAVTGSEAFF. Complete variable domain (other parts from reference TRBV2 and TRBJ1-1): EPEVTQTPSHQVTQMGQEVILRCVPISNHLYFYWYRQILGQKVEFLVSFYNNEISEKSEIFDDQFSVERPDGSNFTLKIRSTKLEDSAMYFCASTEQAVTGSEAFFGQGTRLTVV.

The CDR3 is CASSATAANTEAFF. CDR3 bases: TGTGCCAGCAGTGCAACCGCGGCAAACACTGAAGCTTTCTTT. The J gene is TRBJ1-1, the V gene TRBV2; D gene unclear. V was shortened by 4 bases and J by 2 bases, with 11 bases between the two germline ends. CDR3 length: 14 amino acids. Germline CDR1 and CDR2: SNHLY and FYNNEI. Together with reference TRBV2 and TRBJ1-1, the CDR3 gives the full variable domain: EPEVTQTPSHQVTQMGQEVILRCVPISNHLYFYWYRQILGQKVEFLVSFYNNEISEKSEIFDDQFSVERPDGSNFTLKIRSTKLEDSAMYFCASSATAANTEAFFGQGTRLTVV.

The chain has TRBV6-5 and TRBJ2-1; 9 nucleotides agree with TRBD1. The CDR3 length is 16 residues. V lost 0 bases, J lost 8 bases, and 8 bases stayed unmatched. Germline assignment: CDR1 MNHEY and CDR2 SVGAGI. The CDR3 spells CASSYSLGTGIHEQFF. CDR3 bases: TGTGCCAGCAGTTACTCTCTCGGGACAGGGATCCATGAGCAGTTCTTC.

This clone was detected only once. CDR3 sequence reads: CASSLSGSPNYEQYF. CDR3 in DNA: TGTGCCAGCAGTTTATCAGGCAGCCCAAACTACGAGCAGTACTTC. The chain uses TRBV27 and TRBJ2-7; D gene uncertain. Germline values: CDR1 MNHEY, CDR2 SMNVEV (reference sequence). V gave up 0 bases and J gave up 3 bases, with 12 bases separating them. This CDR3 contains 15 residues.

V is TRBV7-9 and J is TRBJ2-5; D is perhaps TRBD1 or TRBD2 (5 bases each). The CDR3 sequence is 15 residues long. V lost 5 bases, J lost 0 bases, and 13 bases lay in between. The germline V gene has CDR1 SEHNR and CDR2 FQNEAQ (reference sequence). The CDR3 here is CASSANRRNQETQYF. The CDR3 coding sequence is TGTGCCAGCAGCGCAAACAGGAGGAACCAAGAGACCCAGTACTTC.

The gene calls are TRBV11-2 and TRBJ2-7, with D possibly being TRBD1 or TRBD2 (5 bases each). The CDR3 runs to 15 residues. Looked up from germline, CDR1 is SGHAT and CDR2 is FQNNGV. The V end lost 7 bases, the J end lost 4 bases, and 20 bases lay between the germline ends. The CDR3 loop reads CASNPDAVWGYEQYF. The CDR3, as DNA: TGTGCCAGCAATCCCGACGCGGTTTGGGGGTACGAGCAGTACTTC.

The chain recombines TRBV6-5 with TRBJ1-2, with 7 bases matching TRBD1. V dropped 10 bases and J dropped 8; count of bases not matched to a gene: 13. The CDR3 runs to 13 residues. Germline CDR1 is MNHEY and CDR2 is SVGAGI. The CDR3 sequence is CATHQQGRRGYTF. CDR3 nucleotides: TGTGCCACGCACCAACAGGGGAGGCGGGGCTACACCTTC.

V and J are TRBV6-5 and TRBJ2-5; D possibly corresponds to TRBD1 (6 bases). The DNA end favors TRBJ2-7, so the J call may be wrong. Germline assignment: CDR1 MNHEY and CDR2 SVGAGI. CDR3 size: 15 residues. CDR3 sequence reads: CASSYSFGQSYEQYF. DNA for the CDR3: TGTGCCAGCAGTTACTCTTTCGGACAGAGCTACGAGCAGTACTTC.

The chain employs TRBV10-3 and TRBJ1-5, with 7 bases that match TRBD1. CDR1 and CDR2 (germline): ENHRY, SYGVKD. This CDR3 contains 16 residues. J gave up 2 bases and V 4 bases, and 8 bases lay outside the gene matches. CDR3 protein: CAISGTGGRGNQPQHF. The CDR3 nucleotides read TGTGCCATCAGTGGGACAGGTGGCAGGGGCAATCAGCCCCAGCATTTT.

This chain links TRBV19 with TRBJ2-5; 7 bases align to TRBD1. CDR3 length: 16 residues. Germline CDR1 and CDR2: LNHDA and SQIVND (reference sequence). V shed 3 bases and J 5 bases; nucleotides not matched to a gene: 12. CDR3 loop: CASSIWSQGVIETQYF. In DNA form, the CDR3 reads TGTGCCAGTAGTATTTGGTCGCAGGGGGTCATCGAGACCCAGTACTTC.

The rearrangement joins TRBV6-5 to TRBJ2-7; D is unresolved. Germline V gene lookup returns CDR1 MNHEY and CDR2 SVGAGI. Trimming left V 2 bases short and J 2 bases short, with 10 bases between. The CDR3 spans 14 residues. The CDR3 DNA reads as TGTGCCAGCAGTTACCTGGACGGGCCCTACGAGCAGTACTTC. This codes for CASSYLDGPYEQYF.

The chain is built from TRBV7-3 and TRBJ1-1; the D gene is possibly TRBD1 (5 bases). V was trimmed by 5 bases and J by 4 bases, leaving 20 bases between them. This CDR3 spans 16 amino acids. Germline-derived CDR1 and CDR2 are SGHTA and FQGTGA. CDR3 DNA sequence: TGTGCCAGCAGCCCCGTGGGGTTGGGGGGAGTCACTGAAGCTTTCTTT. It encodes CASSPVGLGGVTEAFF.